The count of the clone carrying this T cell receptor beta chain is one. Unmatched junction bases numbered 12, after V lost 0 bases and J lost 3 bases. Germline V gene data show CDR1 as SGHNT and CDR2 as YYREEE (reference sequence). The CDR3 runs 18 residues. This sample is part of a study of blood T cell repertoires in COVID-19. Sequenced by immunoSEQ multiplex PCR; TCRdb stores in-frame clones only, minus some. The data hold about 340,000 clones, with 87% observed a single time. This sequence originates from a woman aged 50 to 60 with COVID-19, enrolled during active disease. The specimen sequenced was peripheral blood. This chain uses TRBV5-4 with TRBJ1-3, with 7 bases that match TRBD1. This CDR3 reads CASSLGPGSRTGGNTIYF. The CDR3 region has the DNA TGTGCCAGCAGCTTGGGGCCCGGATCAAGGACAGGTGGAAACACCATATATTTT.